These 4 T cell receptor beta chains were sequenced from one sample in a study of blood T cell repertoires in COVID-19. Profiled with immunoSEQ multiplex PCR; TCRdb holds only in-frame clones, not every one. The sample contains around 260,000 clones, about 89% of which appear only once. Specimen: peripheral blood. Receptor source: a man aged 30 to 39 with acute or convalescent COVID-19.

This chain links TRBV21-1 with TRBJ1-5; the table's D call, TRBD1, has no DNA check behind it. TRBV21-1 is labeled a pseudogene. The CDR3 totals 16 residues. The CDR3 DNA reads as TGTGCCAGCAGCAGCCACCGGGACAGGGAAATTCAGCCCCAGCATTTT. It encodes CASSSHRDREIQPQHF.

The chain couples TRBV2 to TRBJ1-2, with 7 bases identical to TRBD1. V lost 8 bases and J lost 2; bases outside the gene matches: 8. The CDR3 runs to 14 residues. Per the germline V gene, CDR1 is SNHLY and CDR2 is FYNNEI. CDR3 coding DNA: TGTGCCAGCGGGGGACAGATAGAAAACTATGGCTACACCTTC. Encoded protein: CASGGQIENYGYTF.

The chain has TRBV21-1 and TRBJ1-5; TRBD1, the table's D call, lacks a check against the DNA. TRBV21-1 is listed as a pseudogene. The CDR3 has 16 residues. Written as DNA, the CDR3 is TGTGCCAGCAAGCGGGTCACAGGGGTCTACAATCAGCCCCAGCATTTT. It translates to CASKRVTGVYNQPQHF.

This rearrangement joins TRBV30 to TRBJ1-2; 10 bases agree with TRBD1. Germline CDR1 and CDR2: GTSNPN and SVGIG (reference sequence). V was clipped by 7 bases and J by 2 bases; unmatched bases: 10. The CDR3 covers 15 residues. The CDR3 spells CASNLPGQGNYGYTF. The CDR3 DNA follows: TGTGCCTCGAACTTACCGGGACAGGGGAACTATGGCTACACCTTC.